These T cell receptor beta chains were read from a single sample in a study of lymphopenia after photon versus proton radiotherapy. Repertoires were generated with immunoSEQ multiplex PCR, while TCRdb's copy carries only in-frame clones and drops some. This sample has roughly 25,000 clones; roughly 89% occur once, and the top ten carry approximately 19%. Material: peripheral blood, obtained from a patient treated with photon-based radiotherapy. These receptor sequences come from a man aged 45-60 years with gastric cancer. Both conserved end residues are trimmed from each CDR3.

j_call,v_call,cdr3_aa
TRBJ2-5,TRBV6-1,ASSEYPGMKETQY
TRBJ1-1,TRBV30,AWSVTRNMNTEAF
TRBJ1-5,TRBV11-3,ASSPERLSNQPQH
TRBJ2-3,TRBV2,ASSPGTGYVTQY
TRBJ2-7,TRBV29-1,SVATGTYEQY
TRBJ1-1,TRBV30,AWSVYGIPTEAF
TRBJ1-5,TRBV5-1,ASSLAPSNQPQH
TRBJ1-2,TRBV18,ASSPGQGAAYGYT
TRBJ1-4,TRBV7-9,ASSFMGGNEKLF
TRBJ2-2,TRBV30,AWSGQNTGELF
TRBJ2-3,TRBV6-6,ASGRSDTQY
TRBJ2-7,TRBV30,ARGGRSSYEQY
TRBJ1-1,TRBV5-8,ASSLVQSEAF
TRBJ2-2,TRBV19,ASSIGTEYTGELF
TRBJ1-2,TRBV30,ACRDTNYGYT
TRBJ1-6,TRBV30,AWGRGPLH
TRBJ2-3,TRBV5-8,ASSRGPSGGGNTQY
TRBJ1-1,TRBV11-2,ASRSAGTEAF
TRBJ1-5,TRBV6-1,ASSVPGGNQPQH
TRBJ2-2,TRBV7-3,ASSFRTGVNTGELF
TRBJ2-7,TRBV5-8,ASSLSGQGAYEQY
TRBJ1-6,TRBV25-1,ASSESRGLSGNSPLH
TRBJ2-1,TRBV14,ASSQEAGGNEQF
TRBJ1-5,TRBV2,ASRAAFSNQPQH
TRBJ1-3,TRBV5-6,ASSPSGNTIY